The 27 T cell receptor beta chains in this list originate from one sample, sequenced in a study of blood T cell repertoires in COVID-19. Sequencing used immunoSEQ multiplex PCR; TCRdb keeps in-frame clones, though not all of them. The data show about 130,000 clones, roughly 91% seen once. Sequenced: peripheral blood. These receptors were taken from a man aged 55 to 69 with active or convalescent COVID-19.

The chain recombines TRBV7-8 with TRBJ2-5; TRBD1 is a possible D gene (6 bases). The length of the CDR3 is 13 residues. Between the trimmed V and J ends, which lost 5 bases and 3 bases, there was a span of 10 bases. Germline CDR1 is SGHVS and CDR2 is FQNEAQ. The CDR3 bases are TGTGCCAGCAGCCGTGGACAGAAAGAGACCCAGTACTTC. Its translation: CASSRGQKETQYF.

The chain couples TRBV5-1 to TRBJ2-2, with D unclear. V dropped 1 base and J dropped 3 bases, with 7 bases sitting between them. CDR1 SGHRS and CDR2 YFSETQ come from the germline V gene. The CDR3 runs to 14 residues. The CDR3 DNA sequence: TGCGCCAGCAGCTTGAACAGAGACACCGGGGAGCTGTTTTTT. As protein: CASSLNRDTGELFF. Full variable domain (outside the CDR3, taken from reference TRBV5-1 and TRBJ2-2): KAGVTQTPRYLIKTRGQQVTLSCSPISGHRSVSWYQQTPGQGLQFLFEYFSETQRNKGNFPGRFSGRQFSNSRSEMNVSTLELGDSALYLCASSLNRDTGELFFGEGSRLTVL.

V is TRBV11-2 and J is TRBJ2-3; 11 bases line up with TRBD2. Trimming at V came to 5 bases and at J to 4 bases, leaving 8 bases not matched to a gene. The germline V gene has CDR1 SGHAT and CDR2 FQNNGV. CDR3 length: 16 amino acids. The DNA for the CDR3 is TGTGCCAGCAGCACGGGGACTAGCGGAAGCGCAGATACGCAGTATTTT. Encoded protein: CASSTGTSGSADTQYF.

This clone was seen a few times. J is TRBJ2-1 and V is TRBV9, with D perhaps matching TRBD2 (6 bases). Germline V gene data show CDR1 as SGDLS and CDR2 as YYNGEE. V lost 4 bases, J lost 2 bases, and 16 bases lay in between. CDR3 size: 16 residues. The CDR3 reads CASSQRALAPYNEQFF. The CDR3 coding sequence is TGTGCCAGCAGCCAGAGGGCGCTAGCGCCCTACAATGAGCAGTTCTTC.

The rearrangement joins TRBV25-1 to TRBJ2-5; tentatively, D is TRBD1 (6 bases). The V and J ends lost 6 bases and 3 bases respectively, with 20 bases between them. The CDR3 length is 16 residues. Germline values: CDR1 MGHDK, CDR2 SYGVNS. CDR3: CASSPSPGAREETQYF. DNA for the CDR3: TGTGCCAGCAGCCCCTCCCCAGGGGCCCGAGAAGAGACCCAGTACTTC.

The rearrangement joins TRBV12-3 or TRBV12-4 to TRBJ2-7, with a weak D call TRBD2 (6 bases). Trimming removed 6 bases at V and 7 bases at J, with 16 bases between. The CDR3 length is 13 residues. The CDR3 DNA follows: TGTGCCAGCAGCCGGGAGTGGGGGAGGGAGCAGTACTTC. Residues: CASSREWGREQYF.

This clone appeared once. The chain carries TRBV7-6 and TRBJ2-2, with a possible D match to TRBD2 (6 bases). The CDR3 spans 17 residues. Trimming removed 2 bases from V and 5 bases from J, with 18 bases in between. Germline values: CDR1 SGHVS, CDR2 FNYEAQ. In DNA, the CDR3 is TGTGCCAGCAGCTTACGAAACATACTCGGGGGAACCGGGGAGCTGTTTTTT. This translates into CASSLRNILGGTGELFF.

Written as DNA, the CDR3 is TGTGCCAGCAGCTTAGTGTTCGGTTCCGGTGTGGAGACCCAGTACTTC. The encoded protein is CASSLVFGSGVETQYF. This chain joins TRBV7-9 and TRBJ2-5; D unclear. The CDR3 is made up of 16 amino acids. V was trimmed by 1 base and J by 5 bases, leaving 17 bases between them. From germline, CDR1 is SEHNR and CDR2 FQNEAQ (reference sequence).

The rearrangement links TRBV11-2 to TRBJ2-3; D is unresolved. Germline V lookup: CDR1 SGHAT, CDR2 FQNNGV. V was pared by 2 bases and J by 6 bases, with 6 bases between. The CDR3 is made up of 12 amino acids. Here the CDR3 DNA reads TGTGCCAGCAGCTTATCGTCGGATACGCAGTATTTT. Its protein product is CASSLSSDTQYF.

The chain recombines TRBV7-9 with TRBJ1-4; tentatively, D is TRBD1 (6 bases). The V and J ends lost 5 bases and 5 bases respectively, with 15 bases between them. This CDR3 spans 15 amino acids. CDR1 SEHNR and CDR2 FQNEAQ come from the germline V gene (reference sequence). CDR3 DNA: TGTGCCAGCAGCCCATCCGGGACACTCAATGAAAAACTGTTTTTT. Protein sequence: CASSPSGTLNEKLFF. The full variable domain, its missing parts supplied by reference TRBV7-9 and TRBJ1-4, is DTGVSQNPRHKITKRGQNVTFRCDPISEHNRLYWYRQTLGQGPEFLTYFQNEAQLEKSRLLSDRFSAERPKGSFSTLEIQRTEQGDSAMYLCASSPSGTLNEKLFFGSGTQLSVL.

The genes are TRBV4-2 and TRBJ2-3; 12 nucleotides agree with TRBD2. From germline, CDR1 is LGHNA and CDR2 YNFKEQ. V trimming: 0 bases; J trimming: 7 bases; junction bases outside the gene matches: 8. The CDR3 has 17 amino acids. CDR3 protein: CASSQEGRLAGDNTQYF. The CDR3 nucleotides read TGTGCCAGCAGCCAAGAAGGTAGACTAGCGGGGGACAATACGCAGTATTTT.

The chain couples TRBV3-1 (or the pseudogene TRBV3-2) to TRBJ2-2; TRBD2 is a possible D gene (6 bases). This CDR3 is 14 amino acids long. V was cut by 3 bases and J by 4 bases, with 9 bases left in between. CDR1 is LGHDT and CDR2 is YNNKEL in the germline V gene (reference sequence). CDR3 region: CASSQAGTTGELFF. The CDR3, as DNA: TGTGCCAGCAGCCAGGCGGGGACCACCGGGGAGCTGTTTTTT.

CDR3 residues: CASSPSSRGSEQYF. The CDR3 region has the DNA TGTGCCAGCAGCCCCTCCTCCAGGGGAAGCGAGCAGTACTTC. The chain uses TRBV6-6 and TRBJ2-7, with D possibly matching TRBD1 (6 bases). CDR3 size: 14 residues. The V gene's germline CDR1 is MNHNY and CDR2 SVGAGI (reference sequence). V was cut by 6 bases and J by 6 bases, with 18 bases left in between.

The J gene is TRBJ1-4, the V gene TRBV18, with 7 nucleotides matching TRBD1. Germline trimming cut 0 bases from V and 3 bases from J; bases unmatched to any gene: 13. The CDR3 is 19 residues long. CDR1 is KGHSH, CDR2 LQKENI, per germline. The CDR3 is CASSPPRATPGTANEKLFF. CDR3 nucleotide sequence: TGTGCCAGCTCACCACCTCGGGCCACCCCCGGGACAGCTAATGAAAAACTGTTTTTT.

The chain carries TRBV18 and TRBJ1-5; 7 bases are shared with TRBD1. The trim removed 2 bases at V and 9 bases at J, leaving 4 bases unmatched. The CDR3 length is 13 residues. The germline CDR1 and CDR2 sequences are KGHSH and LQKENI. The CDR3 DNA follows: TGTGCCAGCTCACCAACTAGGGGGCGGCCCCAGCATTTT. Its translation is CASSPTRGRPQHF.

This chain connects TRBV19 to TRBJ1-5, with TRBD1 matching over 8 bases. The J segment lost 6 bases and the V segment lost 7 bases, leaving 8 bases of the junction unmatched. Germline V gene lookup returns CDR1 LNHDA and CDR2 SQIVND (reference sequence). The CDR3 has 14 residues. CDR3 nucleotide sequence: TGTGCCAGTACCTTCGGACAGGGTGGTCAGCCCCAGCATTTT. Protein: CASTFGQGGQPQHF. Filled out from reference TRBV19 and TRBJ1-5, the complete variable domain reads DGGITQSPKYLFRKEGQNVTLSCEQNLNHDAMYWYRQDPGQGLRLIYYSQIVNDFQKGDIAEGYSVSREKKESFPLTVTSAQKNPTAFYLCASTFGQGGQPQHFGDGTRLSIL.

The CDR3, as DNA: TGTGCCAGCAGTGTTACCGGGACAGGGAAATCCAATGAGCAGTTCTTC. It translates to CASSVTGTGKSNEQFF. The gene calls are TRBV28 and TRBJ2-1, with 9 bases lining up with TRBD1. The V gene end was trimmed by 5 bases and the J gene end by 6 bases; junction bases not matched to a gene: 11. The CDR3 spans 16 residues. Germline V CDR1 and CDR2: MDHEN, SYDVKM.

The chain couples TRBV11-3 to TRBJ2-3, with 7 bases lining up with TRBD2. Trimming at V came to 0 bases and at J to 3 bases, leaving 6 bases not matched to a gene. The CDR3 totals 16 residues. Looked up from germline, CDR1 is SGHNT and CDR2 is YENEEA. The CDR3 nucleotides are TGTGCCAGCAGCTTAGATCACTCTAGCGGAACAGATACGCAGTATTTT. Residues: CASSLDHSSGTDTQYF.

The CDR3 sequence: CSVEGAVGEKLFF. CDR3 coding DNA: TGCAGCGTTGAGGGAGCCGTCGGGGAAAAACTGTTTTTT. J is TRBJ1-4 and V is TRBV29-1; D unclear. V dropped 3 bases and J dropped 8 bases, with 13 bases sitting between them. Germline loops: CDR1 SQVTM, CDR2 ANQGSEA. The CDR3 has 13 amino acids.

This clone appeared a single time. V gene TRBV10-3 combines with J gene TRBJ1-4; the match to TRBD1 covers 9 bases. Germline V gene lookup returns CDR1 ENHRY and CDR2 SYGVKD. With V trimmed by 6 bases and J by 6 bases, 8 bases remained unmatched. CDR3 length equals 15 residues. CDR3 nucleotide sequence: TGTGCCATCAGGGGGACAGGGACACTAGATGAAAAACTGTTTTTT. Translation gives CAIRGTGTLDEKLFF.

This chain uses TRBV11-2 with TRBJ2-3, with 8 bases matching TRBD2. CDR1 and CDR2 (germline): SGHAT, FQNNGV. This CDR3 has 15 amino acids. Trimming at V came to 5 bases and at J to 3 bases, leaving 7 bases not matched to a gene. DNA of the CDR3: TGTGCCAGCAGCCTCTTAGCGGGGTGGACAGATACGCAGTATTTT. This gives the protein CASSLLAGWTDTQYF.

The chain is built from TRBV24-1 and TRBJ1-2; possibly TRBD1 for D (6 bases). V was trimmed by 4 bases and J by 5 bases, leaving 10 bases between them. Germline loops: CDR1 KGHDR, CDR2 SFDVKD. The CDR3 is 13 amino acids. The CDR3 nucleotides are TGTGCCACCAGTGACTCCACAGGGTATGGCTACACCTTC. Its translation is CATSDSTGYGYTF.

V and J are TRBV10-3 and TRBJ1-1, with 8 bases fitting TRBD1. The CDR3 is 14 amino acids. CDR1 ENHRY and CDR2 SYGVKD come from the germline V gene. V lost 11 bases to trimming and J lost 5 bases; unmatched junction nucleotides: 13. The CDR3 region has the DNA TGTGCCTCCCGGACAGGGAGCGAGAATACTGAAGCTTTCTTT. Translated, it gives CASRTGSENTEAFF.

The V gene is TRBV19, the J gene TRBJ1-1; 10 nucleotides agree with TRBD1. The CDR3 has 16 residues. V shed 5 bases and J 6 bases; nucleotides not matched to a gene: 12. CDR1 is LNHDA, CDR2 SQIVND, per germline (reference sequence). The CDR3 coding sequence is TGTGCCAGTAGTCCCCGACAGGGGGCGGGATGGCCTGAAGCTTTCTTT. Translated: CASSPRQGAGWPEAFF.

V and J are TRBV7-2 and TRBJ1-5; D is perhaps TRBD1 (6 bases). The CDR3 has 16 amino acids. V lost 6 bases, J lost 5 bases, and 20 bases lay in between. The germline V gene encodes CDR1 SGHTA and CDR2 FQGNSA. The CDR3 sequence is CASSSSAGDTYQPQHF. The CDR3 nucleotides are TGTGCCAGCAGTTCGTCGGCGGGGGACACTTATCAGCCCCAGCATTTT.

The V and J genes are TRBV7-3 and TRBJ2-1; 13 nucleotides line up with TRBD2. Germline values: CDR1 SGHTA, CDR2 FQGTGA. J lost 1 base, V lost 5 bases, and 5 bases had no gene match. The CDR3 spans 17 residues. The CDR3 coding sequence is TGTGCCAGCAGCCACGGACTAGCGGGAGAGTCCTACAATGAGCAGTTCTTC. It translates to CASSHGLAGESYNEQFF.

CDR3 DNA: TGTGCCAGCGGACTCCCTCTAGCGGGAGGGAGAAATGAGCAGTTCTTC. Its protein product is CASGLPLAGGRNEQFF. The chain links TRBV2 to TRBJ2-1; the match to TRBD2 covers 12 bases. Germline V gives CDR1 SNHLY, CDR2 FYNNEI. Trimming cost V 8 bases and J 7 bases; bases outside gene matches: 12. There are 16 residues in the CDR3.